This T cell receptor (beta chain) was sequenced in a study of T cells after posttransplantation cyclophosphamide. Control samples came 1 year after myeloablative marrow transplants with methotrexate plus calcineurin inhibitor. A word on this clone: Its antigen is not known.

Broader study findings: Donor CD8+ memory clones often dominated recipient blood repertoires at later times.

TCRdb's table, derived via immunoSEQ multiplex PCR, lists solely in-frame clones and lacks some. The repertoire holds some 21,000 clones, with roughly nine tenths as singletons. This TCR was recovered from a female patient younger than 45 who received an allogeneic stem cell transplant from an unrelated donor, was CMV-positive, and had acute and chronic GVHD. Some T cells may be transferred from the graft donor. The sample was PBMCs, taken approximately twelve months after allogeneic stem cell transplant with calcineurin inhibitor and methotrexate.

The CDR3 DNA is TGTGCCTGGAGTGGGGGGACAGGGAGACAGCCCCAGCATTTT. Protein: CAWSGGTGRQPQHF. The rearrangement links TRBV30 to TRBJ1-5; 9 bases line up with TRBD1. V lost 1 base and J lost 7; bases outside the gene matches: 5. The CDR3 consists of 14 residues. Germline V gene lookup returns CDR1 GTSNPN and CDR2 SVGIG (reference sequence). The full variable domain, completed using reference TRBV30 and TRBJ1-5, is SQTIHQWPATLVQPVGSPLSLECTVEGTSNPNLYWYRQAAGRGLQLLFYSVGIGQISSEVPQNLSASRPQDRQFILSSKKLLLSDSGFYLCAWSGGTGRQPQHFGDGTRLSIL.